This entry is about one TCR beta chain. The data were taken from a study of T cell changes during pregnancy in multiple sclerosis. Repertoires were generated with immunoSEQ multiplex PCR, while TCRdb's copy carries only in-frame clones and drops some. Among roughly 93,000 clones, around 94% were seen once, and the ten largest hold approximately 1.9%. Germline values: CDR1 SQVTM, CDR2 ANQGSEA. The V gene end was trimmed by 5 bases and the J gene end by 2 bases; junction bases not matched to a gene: 8. The CDR3 is 14 residues long. The specimen comprised peripheral blood, sampled after pregnancy. This clonotype was obtained from a female donor with multiple sclerosis, enrolled in a pregnancy study. The chain is built from TRBV29-1 and TRBJ1-2, with 7 bases aligning to TRBD1. CDR3 DNA: TGCAGCGTTCTCGGGGACAGCGGAAACTATGGCTACACCTTC. Its protein is CSVLGDSGNYGYTF.